This T cell receptor (beta chain) comes out of a study of T-cell memory formation after mild COVID-19. Study outcomes and limitations: Clones contracting day 15 to 85 were balanced CD4/CD8; later expanders leaned CD4+. Memory from before infection featured some responding clones, which suggests cross-reactive memory joined. Nothing showed for sure that second-wave clones peaking on day 37 were SARS-CoV-2 specific.

It was 5'RACE with constant-segment primers that produced the TCR alpha and TCR beta cDNA libraries, which carried sample barcodes and UMIs. TCRdb reprocessed the 5' RACE reads with MiXCR, giving one entry per CDR3 protein. The repertoire holds over 150,000 distinct CDR3 sequences, with roughly a fifth as singletons. This clonotype was seen ten or more times. What it binds is not known. The clonotype originates from an adult woman who had mild COVID-19 (a few samples of this study predate the infection). Cell type and time point are not known. Sequenced sample: PBMCs or a T cell subset sorted from them (not recorded which).

The CDR3 sequence: CSVVGRDQAGDLNEQFF. For the CDR3, the DNA is TGCAGCGTTGTTGGCCGTGATCAAGCGGGAGATCTGAATGAGCAGTTCTTC. The chain combines TRBV29-1 with TRBJ2-1, with 8 bases that match TRBD2. V lost 4 bases and J lost 7; bases outside the gene matches: 18. There are 17 residues in the CDR3. CDR1 is SQVTM and CDR2 is ANQGSEA in the germline V gene.